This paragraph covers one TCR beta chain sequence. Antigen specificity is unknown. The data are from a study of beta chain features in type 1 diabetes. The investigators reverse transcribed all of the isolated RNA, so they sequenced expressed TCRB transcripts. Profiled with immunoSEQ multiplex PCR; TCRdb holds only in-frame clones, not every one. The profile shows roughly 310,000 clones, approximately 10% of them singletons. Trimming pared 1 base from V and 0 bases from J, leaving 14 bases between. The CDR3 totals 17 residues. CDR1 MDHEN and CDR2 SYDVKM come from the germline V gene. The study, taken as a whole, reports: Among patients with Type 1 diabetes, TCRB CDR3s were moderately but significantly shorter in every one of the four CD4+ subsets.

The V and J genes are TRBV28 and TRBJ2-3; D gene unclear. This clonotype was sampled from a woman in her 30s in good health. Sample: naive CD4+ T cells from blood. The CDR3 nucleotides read TGTGCCAGCAGTTTATCTTTCGGAGTTGGAAGCACAGATACGCAGTATTTT. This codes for CASSLSFGVGSTDTQYF.